The rows below give T cell receptor beta chains drawn from one sample of a study of shared clonotypes between healthy human individuals. Generated by immunoSEQ multiplex PCR, the TCRdb table keeps only in-frame clones and is missing some. The sample contains about 2 million clones, approximately 95% of which appear only once. Material for sequencing was naive CD8+ T cells sorted from blood. The source of these receptors is a young man in good health. CDR3s include the opening cysteine and the closing phenylalanine or tryptophan. Fields, in order: CDR3 length, J gene, V gene, clone size, D gene, CDR3 protein, CDR3 DNA. D genes are given only for firm matches. Expanded clones get a size class; other rows say once, few or many, or leave the size out.

>16|TRBJ1-4|TRBV19|NA|NA
CASSRVYSNLNEKLFF
TGTGCCAGTAGTCGCGTCTACTCTAACCTTAATGAAAAACTGTTTTTT
>13|TRBJ1-2|TRBV11-2|few|NA
CASSPSGVPGYTF
TGTGCCAGCAGCCCGTCAGGCGTCCCTGGCTACACCTTC
>14|TRBJ2-3|TRBV19|NA|NA
CASSTVPYTDTQYF
TGTGCCAGTAGTACCGTCCCATACACAGATACGCAGTATTTT
>16|TRBJ2-5|TRBV9|NA|TRBD1
CASSTNPGQGQETQYF
TGTGCCAGCAGCACCAATCCGGGACAGGGTCAAGAGACCCAGTACTTC
>13|TRBJ2-1|TRBV4-1|NA|NA
CASSQGASWWQFF
TGCGCCAGCAGCCAGGGGGCATCTTGGTGGCAGTTCTTC
>14|TRBJ2-7|TRBV4-1|NA|NA
CASSQEEDSYEQYF
TGCGCCAGCAGCCAAGAGGAGGACTCCTACGAGCAGTACTTC
>12|TRBJ1-2|TRBV10-2|NA|NA
CATQDSGASYTF
TGCGCCACCCAGGACAGCGGGGCGAGCTACACCTTC
>14|TRBJ2-5|TRBV6-5|NA|NA
CASNYNGAGGEQYF
TGTGCCAGCAACTACAACGGGGCAGGCGGAGAGCAGTACTTC
>13|TRBJ1-1|TRBV5-6|NA|NA
CASSFMQTTEAFF
TGTGCCAGCAGCTTCATGCAGACCACGGAAGCTTTCTTT
>15|TRBJ2-7|TRBV4-1|NA|NA
CASSQEAGSPYEQYF
TGCGCCAGCAGCCAAGAGGCAGGGTCACCCTACGAGCAGTACTTC
>15|TRBJ2-2|TRBV29-1|once|TRBD1
CSVATGGAGTGELFF
TGCAGCGTTGCCACAGGGGGCGCGGGAACCGGGGAGCTGTTTTTT
>13|TRBJ1-5|TRBV27|NA|NA
CASSLIEGQPQHF
TGTGCCAGCAGTTTAATCGAGGGCCAGCCCCAGCATTTT
>16|TRBJ2-3|TRBV7-2|NA|NA
CASSYRDTLGGDTQYF
TGTGCCAGCAGCTATAGGGACACCCTAGGGGGAGATACGCAGTATTTT
>17|TRBJ1-1|TRBV4-3|once|NA
CASSQDSSADTNTEAFF
TGCGCCAGCAGCCAAGATTCCTCGGCAGACACGAACACTGAAGCTTTCTTT
>14|TRBJ1-3|TRBV19|NA|NA
CASSIDLAADTIYF
TGTGCCAGTAGTATAGACCTCGCGGCGGACACCATATATTTT
>17|TRBJ1-6|TRBV28|NA|TRBD1
CASRLTGGNVRDSPLHF
TGTGCCAGCAGGTTGACAGGGGGCAACGTAAGGGATTCACCCCTCCACTTT
>16|TRBJ2-3|TRBV4-1|NA|NA
CASSQDRGRYTDTQYF
TGCGCCAGCAGCCAAGATAGGGGCAGGTACACAGATACGCAGTATTTT
>14|TRBJ2-5|TRBV2|NA|NA
CARGPSASQETQYF
TGTGCCAGAGGACCTAGCGCCAGTCAAGAGACCCAGTACTTC
>18|TRBJ2-7|TRBV11-2|NA|TRBD2
CASSLVGTNQIKTYEQYF
TGTGCCAGCAGCTTAGTTGGGACTAACCAAATAAAAACCTACGAGCAGTACTTC
>13|TRBJ1-2|TRBV5-8|NA|NA
CASSLGTADGYTF
TGTGCCAGCAGCTTGGGCACAGCTGATGGCTACACCTTC
>14|TRBJ1-6|TRBV7-9|NA|TRBD1
CASSSGQGFSPLHF
TGTGCCAGCAGCTCGGGACAGGGTTTTTCACCCCTCCACTTT
>14|TRBJ2-5|TRBV6-5|NA|TRBD2
CASSSSGRQETQYF
TGTGCCAGCAGTTCTAGCGGGAGGCAAGAGACCCAGTACTTC
>11|TRBJ2-3|TRBV27|NA|NA
CASSPGDTQYF
TGTGCCAGCAGTCCGGGGGATACGCAGTATTTT
>14|TRBJ2-7|TRBV9|NA|NA
CASSVGGLTYEQYF
TGTGCCAGCAGCGTAGGGGGTTTGACCTACGAGCAGTACTTC
>13|TRBJ2-7|TRBV25-1|NA|NA
CASRASGEYEQYF
TGTGCCAGCAGGGCCAGCGGTGAATACGAGCAGTACTTC
>18|TRBJ2-3|TRBV7-9|NA|TRBD1
CASSLNSIDRDPADTQYF
TGTGCCAGCAGCTTGAATTCGATTGACAGGGATCCCGCAGATACGCAGTATTTT
>15|TRBJ2-3|TRBV9|NA|TRBD2
CASSAPAGRSDTQYF
TGTGCCAGCAGCGCGCCAGCGGGAAGGTCAGATACGCAGTATTTT
>15|TRBJ2-7|TRBV27|once|TRBD2
CASSLHSGGVGEQYF
TGTGCCAGCAGTTTACATAGCGGGGGGGTGGGCGAGCAGTACTTC
>11|TRBJ1-1|TRBV25-1|NA|NA
CASGSDPEAFF
TGTGCCAGCGGGTCTGACCCTGAAGCTTTCTTT
>14|TRBJ2-7|TRBV7-9|NA|NA
CASSSSGTLYEQYF
TGTGCCAGCAGCAGTAGCGGCACCCTCTACGAGCAGTACTTC
>16|TRBJ1-1|TRBV10-3|NA|TRBD1
CAISEPDRGEWAEAFF
TGTGCCATCAGTGAGCCGGACAGGGGGGAGTGGGCTGAAGCTTTCTTT
>15|TRBJ2-7|TRBV4-1|NA|NA
CASSQGGGGTGEQYF
TGCGCCAGCAGCCAAGGAGGTGGGGGGACGGGTGAGCAGTACTTC
>17|TRBJ2-7|TRBV12-2|NA|NA
CASRLVGLRRKTYEQYF
TGTGCAAGTCGCTTAGTAGGGCTCCGTCGGAAGACCTACGAGCAGTACTTC
>17|TRBJ2-4|TRBV19|NA|TRBD1
CASSSPPGQGTKNIQYF
TGTGCCAGTAGTTCACCCCCGGGACAGGGTACAAAAAACATTCAGTACTTC
>15|TRBJ2-1|TRBV10-3|NA|TRBD1
CASRGQGAGYNEQFF
TGTGCCAGTAGGGGTCAGGGGGCGGGTTACAATGAGCAGTTCTTC
>15|TRBJ1-5|TRBV5-6|NA|NA
CASSLSGYSNQPQHF
TGTGCCAGCAGCTTGTCGGGGTATAGCAATCAGCCCCAGCATTTT
>13|TRBJ2-7|TRBV7-6|NA|NA
CASSLRGIYEQYF
TGTGCCAGCAGCTTACGGGGAATCTACGAGCAGTACTTC
>15|TRBJ1-2|TRBV5-4|NA|NA
CASSLDSSANYGYTF
TGTGCCAGCAGCTTGGACAGCAGTGCTAACTATGGCTACACCTTC
>14|TRBJ2-3|TRBV5-4|NA|TRBD2
CASSLSGGMDTQYF
TGTGCCAGCAGCCTTAGCGGGGGGATGGATACGCAGTATTTT
>14|TRBJ1-2|TRBV27|NA|NA
CASSLTANTYGYTF
TGTGCCAGCAGTTTGACAGCAAACACCTATGGCTACACCTTC
>14|TRBJ1-1|TRBV19|NA|NA
CASRREVVDTEAFF
TGTGCCAGTCGAAGGGAGGTTGTGGACACTGAAGCTTTCTTT